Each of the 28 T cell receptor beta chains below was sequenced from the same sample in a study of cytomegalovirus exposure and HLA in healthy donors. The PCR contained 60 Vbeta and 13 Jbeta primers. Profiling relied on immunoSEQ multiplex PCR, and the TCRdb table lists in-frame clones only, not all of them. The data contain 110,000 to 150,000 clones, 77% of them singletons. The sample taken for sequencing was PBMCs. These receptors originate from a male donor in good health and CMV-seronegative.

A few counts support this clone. The CDR3 DNA reads TGCGCCAGCAGTCAACGGGTGTCGTCGAGCTCCTACGAGCAGTACTTC. Protein: CASSQRVSSSSYEQYF. The chain employs TRBV23-1 and TRBJ2-7; D ambiguous. TRBV23-1 is an ORF for which the function is uncertain. The CDR3 has 16 residues. V lost 2 bases and J 0 bases, leaving 14 bases between the germline ends.

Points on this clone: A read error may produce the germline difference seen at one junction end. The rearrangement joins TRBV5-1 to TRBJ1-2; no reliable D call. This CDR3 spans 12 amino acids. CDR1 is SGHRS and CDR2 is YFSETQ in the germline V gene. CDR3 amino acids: CANSYQTNGYTF. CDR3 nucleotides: TGCGCCAACAGCTATCAGACTAATGGCTACACCTTC.

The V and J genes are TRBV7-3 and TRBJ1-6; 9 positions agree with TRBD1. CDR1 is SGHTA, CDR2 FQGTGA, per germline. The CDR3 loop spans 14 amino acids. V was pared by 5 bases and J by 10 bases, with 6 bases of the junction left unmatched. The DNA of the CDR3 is TGTGCCAGCAGCCAGGGACAGGGTGGATCACCCCTCCACTTT. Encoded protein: CASSQGQGGSPLHF.

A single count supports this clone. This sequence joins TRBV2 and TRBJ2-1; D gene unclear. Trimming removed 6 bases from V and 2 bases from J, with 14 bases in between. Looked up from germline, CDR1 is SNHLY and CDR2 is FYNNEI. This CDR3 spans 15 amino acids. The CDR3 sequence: CASSASVWPYNEQFF. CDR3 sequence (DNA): TGTGCCAGCAGCGCCAGTGTTTGGCCCTACAATGAGCAGTTCTTC.

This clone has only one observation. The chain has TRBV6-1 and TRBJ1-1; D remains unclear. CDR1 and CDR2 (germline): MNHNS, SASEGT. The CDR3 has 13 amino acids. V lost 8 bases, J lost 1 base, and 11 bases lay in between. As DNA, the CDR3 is TGTGCCAGCTGGGTACAGAAGAACACTGAAGCTTTCTTT. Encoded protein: CASWVQKNTEAFF.

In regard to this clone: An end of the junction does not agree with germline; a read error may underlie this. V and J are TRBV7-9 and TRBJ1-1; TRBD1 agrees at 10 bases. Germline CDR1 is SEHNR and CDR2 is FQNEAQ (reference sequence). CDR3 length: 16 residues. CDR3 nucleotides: TGTTCCAGCAGCTTAGGAGGGGGGGACAGGGGTACTGAAGCTTTCTTT. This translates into CSSSLGGGDRGTEAFF.

CDR3 sequence: CASSPGTGASLATEAFF. In nucleotides, the CDR3 is TGCGCCAGCAGCCCCGGGACAGGGGCTTCGCTGGCCACTGAAGCTTTCTTT. The rearrangement links TRBV5-1 to TRBJ1-1; 10 bases map to TRBD1. This CDR3 is 17 amino acids long. The J segment lost 4 bases and the V segment lost 4 bases, leaving 13 bases of the junction unmatched. Germline V gene sequence: CDR1 SGHRS, CDR2 YFSETQ.

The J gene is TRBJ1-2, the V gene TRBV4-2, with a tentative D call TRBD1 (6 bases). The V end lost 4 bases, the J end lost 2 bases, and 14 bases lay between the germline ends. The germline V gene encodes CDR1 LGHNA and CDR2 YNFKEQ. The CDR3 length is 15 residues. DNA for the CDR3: TGTGCCAGCAGCCCGACCGACAGGCCAAACTATGGCTACACCTTC. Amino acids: CASSPTDRPNYGYTF.

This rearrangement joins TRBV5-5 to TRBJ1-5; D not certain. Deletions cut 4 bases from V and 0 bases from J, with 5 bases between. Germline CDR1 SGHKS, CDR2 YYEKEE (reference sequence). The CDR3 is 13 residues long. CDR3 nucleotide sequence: TGTGCCAGCAGCGGAGCTAGCAATCAGCCCCAGCATTTT. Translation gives CASSGASNQPQHF. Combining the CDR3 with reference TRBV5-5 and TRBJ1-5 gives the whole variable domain DAGVTQSPTHLIKTRGQQVTLRCSPISGHKSVSWYQQVLGQGPQFIFQYYEKEERGRGNFPDRFSARQFPNYSSELNVNALLLGDSALYLCASSGASNQPQHFGDGTRLSIL.

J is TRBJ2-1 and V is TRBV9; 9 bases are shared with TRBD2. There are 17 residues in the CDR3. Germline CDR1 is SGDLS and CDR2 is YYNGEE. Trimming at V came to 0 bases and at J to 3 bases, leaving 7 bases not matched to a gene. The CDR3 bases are TGTGCCAGCAGCGTAGGAATAGCGGGAGTCATCTACAATGAGCAGTTCTTC. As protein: CASSVGIAGVIYNEQFF.

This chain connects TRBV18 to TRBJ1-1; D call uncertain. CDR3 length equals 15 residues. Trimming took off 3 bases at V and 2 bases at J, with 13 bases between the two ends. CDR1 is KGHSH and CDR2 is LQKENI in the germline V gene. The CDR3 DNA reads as TGTGCCAGCTCACCGTTCCACGCACAAAACACTGAAGCTTTCTTT. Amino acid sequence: CASSPFHAQNTEAFF. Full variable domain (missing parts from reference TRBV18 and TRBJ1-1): NAGVMQNPRHLVRRRGQEARLRCSPMKGHSHVYWYRQLPEEGLKFMVYLQKENIIDESGMPKERFSAEFPKEGPSILRIQQVVRGDSAAYFCASSPFHAQNTEAFFGQGTRLTVV.

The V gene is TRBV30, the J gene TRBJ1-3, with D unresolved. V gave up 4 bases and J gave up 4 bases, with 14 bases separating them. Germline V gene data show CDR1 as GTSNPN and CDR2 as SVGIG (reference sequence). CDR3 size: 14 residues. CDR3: CAWTPSLLGNTIYF. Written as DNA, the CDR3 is TGTGCCTGGACGCCCAGTCTTTTGGGAAACACCATATATTTT.

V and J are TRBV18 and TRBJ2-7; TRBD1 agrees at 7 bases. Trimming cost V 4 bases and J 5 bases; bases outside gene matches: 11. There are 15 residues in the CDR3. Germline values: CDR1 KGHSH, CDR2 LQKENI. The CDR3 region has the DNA TGTGCCAGCTCACTTTCGGTGGCTGACAGGGACGAGCAGTACTTC. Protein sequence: CASSLSVADRDEQYF.

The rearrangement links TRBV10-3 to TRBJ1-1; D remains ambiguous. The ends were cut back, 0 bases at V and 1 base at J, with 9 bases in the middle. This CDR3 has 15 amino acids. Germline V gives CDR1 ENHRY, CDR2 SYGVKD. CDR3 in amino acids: CAISESYIPNTEAFF. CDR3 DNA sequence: TGTGCCATCAGTGAGTCGTATATCCCGAACACTGAAGCTTTCTTT.

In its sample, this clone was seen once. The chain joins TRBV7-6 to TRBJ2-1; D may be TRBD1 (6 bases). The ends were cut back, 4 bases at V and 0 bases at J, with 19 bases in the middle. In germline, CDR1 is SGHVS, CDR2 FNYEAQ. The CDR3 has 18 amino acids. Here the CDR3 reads CASSSGERGGDSYNEQFF. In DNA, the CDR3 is TGTGCCAGCAGCTCCGGAGAGAGAGGGGGAGACTCCTACAATGAGCAGTTCTTC. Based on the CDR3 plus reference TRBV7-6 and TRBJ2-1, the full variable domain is GAGVSQSPRYKVTKRGQDVALRCDPISGHVSLYWYRQALGQGPEFLTYFNYEAQQDKSGLPNDRFSAERPEGSISTLTIQRTEQRDSAMYRCASSSGERGGDSYNEQFFGPGTRLTVL.

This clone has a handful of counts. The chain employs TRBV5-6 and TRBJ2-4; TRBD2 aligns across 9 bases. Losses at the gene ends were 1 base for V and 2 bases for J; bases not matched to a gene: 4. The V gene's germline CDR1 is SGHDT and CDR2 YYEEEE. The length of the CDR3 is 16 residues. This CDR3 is CASSLMREGSKNIQYF. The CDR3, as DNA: TGTGCCAGCAGCTTGATGCGGGAGGGGTCCAAAAACATTCAGTACTTC.

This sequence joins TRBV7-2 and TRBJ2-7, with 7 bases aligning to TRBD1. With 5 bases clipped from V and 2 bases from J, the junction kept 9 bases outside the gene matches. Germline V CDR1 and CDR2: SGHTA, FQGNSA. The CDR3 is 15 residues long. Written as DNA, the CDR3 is TGTGCCAGCAGCCTCGGGACAGCGATTACCTACGAGCAGTACTTC. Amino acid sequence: CASSLGTAITYEQYF.

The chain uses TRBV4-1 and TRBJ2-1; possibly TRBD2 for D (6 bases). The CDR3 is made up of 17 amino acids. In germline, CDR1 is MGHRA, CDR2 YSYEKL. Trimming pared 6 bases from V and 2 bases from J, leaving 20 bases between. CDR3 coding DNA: TGCGCCAGCAGGCTTCAATCAACCGGGACTGCCTACAATGAGCAGTTCTTC. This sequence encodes CASRLQSTGTAYNEQFF.

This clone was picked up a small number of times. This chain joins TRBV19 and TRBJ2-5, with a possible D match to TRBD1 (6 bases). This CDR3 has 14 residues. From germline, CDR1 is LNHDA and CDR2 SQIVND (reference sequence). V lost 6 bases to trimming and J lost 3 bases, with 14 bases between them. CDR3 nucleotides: TGTGCCAGTAGCCTACGGGACAAAAAAGAGACCCAGTACTTC. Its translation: CASSLRDKKETQYF.

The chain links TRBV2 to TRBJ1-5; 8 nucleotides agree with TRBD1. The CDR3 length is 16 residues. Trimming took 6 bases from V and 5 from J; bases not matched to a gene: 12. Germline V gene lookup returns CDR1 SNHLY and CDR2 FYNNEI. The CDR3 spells CASRPPGQGTDQPQHF. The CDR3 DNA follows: TGTGCCAGCAGACCTCCCGGACAGGGTACGGATCAGCCCCAGCATTTT.

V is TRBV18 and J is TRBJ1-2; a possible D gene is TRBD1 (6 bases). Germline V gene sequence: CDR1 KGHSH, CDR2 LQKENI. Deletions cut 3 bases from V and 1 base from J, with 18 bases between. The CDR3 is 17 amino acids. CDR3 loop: CASSPQGLQGYNYGYTF. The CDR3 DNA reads TGTGCCAGCTCACCCCAGGGCCTACAGGGATATAACTATGGCTACACCTTC.

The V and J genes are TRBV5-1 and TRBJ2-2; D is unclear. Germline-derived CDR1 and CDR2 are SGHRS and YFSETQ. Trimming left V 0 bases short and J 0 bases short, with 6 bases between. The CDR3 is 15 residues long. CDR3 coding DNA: TGCGCCAGCAGCTTGGTCCAGGCGAACACCGGGGAGCTGTTTTTT. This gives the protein CASSLVQANTGELFF.

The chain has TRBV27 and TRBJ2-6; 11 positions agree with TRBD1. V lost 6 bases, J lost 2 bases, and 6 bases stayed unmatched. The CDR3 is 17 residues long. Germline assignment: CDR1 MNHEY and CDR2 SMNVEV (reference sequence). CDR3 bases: TGTGCCAGCAGGATAGGACAGGGGGCAACTGGGGCCAACGTCCTGACTTTC. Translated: CASRIGQGATGANVLTF.

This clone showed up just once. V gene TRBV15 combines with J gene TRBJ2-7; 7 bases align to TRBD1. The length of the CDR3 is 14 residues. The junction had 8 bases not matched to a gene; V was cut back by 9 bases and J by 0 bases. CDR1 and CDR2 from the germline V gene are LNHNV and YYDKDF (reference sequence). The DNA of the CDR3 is TGTGCCACGAACAGGGGCTGGGGCTCCTACGAGCAGTACTTC. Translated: CATNRGWGSYEQYF.

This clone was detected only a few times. The DNA for the CDR3 is TGTGCCACCAGCAGAGATCAACCACTAACTAATCAGCCCCAGCATTTT. Translation: CATSRDQPLTNQPQHF. V gene TRBV15 combines with J gene TRBJ1-5; D ambiguous. The CDR3 has 16 amino acids. V was shortened by 0 bases and J by 4 bases, with 13 bases between the two germline ends. The germline V gene encodes CDR1 LNHNV and CDR2 YYDKDF (reference sequence).

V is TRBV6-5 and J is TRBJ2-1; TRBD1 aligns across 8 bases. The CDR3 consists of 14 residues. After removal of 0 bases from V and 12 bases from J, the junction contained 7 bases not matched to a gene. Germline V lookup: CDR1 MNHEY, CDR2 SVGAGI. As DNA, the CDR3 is TGTGCCAGCAGTTACTCTTCCGGGACAGGTTCGCAGTTCTTC. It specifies CASSYSSGTGSQFF.

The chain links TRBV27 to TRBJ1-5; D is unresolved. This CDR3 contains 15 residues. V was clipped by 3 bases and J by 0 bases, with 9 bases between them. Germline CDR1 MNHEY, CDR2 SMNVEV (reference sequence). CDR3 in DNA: TGTGCCAGCAGTTTTCGTTCTTATAGCAATCAGCCCCAGCATTTT. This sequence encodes CASSFRSYSNQPQHF.

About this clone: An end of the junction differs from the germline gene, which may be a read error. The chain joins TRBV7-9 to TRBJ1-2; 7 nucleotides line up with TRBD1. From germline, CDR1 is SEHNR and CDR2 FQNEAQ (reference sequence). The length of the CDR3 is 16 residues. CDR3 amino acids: CSSSFQGQKANYGYTF. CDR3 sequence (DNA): TGTTCCAGCAGCTTCCAGGGACAGAAGGCTAACTATGGCTACACCTTC.